This T cell receptor beta chain was obtained from a study of T cells in Graves' hyperthyroidism and ophthalmopathy (dated by TCRdb to between 2018 and 2020). Broadly, across the study: Peripheral blood samples were taken at the time of initial diagnosis, prior to any treatment. TCR V-J signatures able to tell the groups apart were searched for in a discovery cohort of 90 to 100 patients, of whom roughly 42 had Graves' ophthalmopathy and 57 had stable Graves' hyperthyroidism. Prospective prediction of ophthalmopathy was tested in an independent validation cohort of 18 to 20 hyperthyroidism patients and some 17 patients who later progressed to ophthalmopathy. The 100 discovery patients were randomly split 7:3 into training and test sets. In addition, the study compared T-cell repertoires in thyroid tissue and in blood from about 6 Graves' hyperthyroidism patients. Once sampling was done, hyperthyroidism patients were given methimazole at a starting dose of 30 mg daily, whereas ophthalmopathy patients were given high-dose intravenous methylprednisolone. TCR Vbeta CDR3 sequencing of 135 peripheral blood samples (around 45 ophthalmopathy, roughly 72 hyperthyroidism and some 17 progressor patients) is reported in the paper.

The TCR beta CDR3 regions were amplified from RNA transcripts. The TCR CDR3 was subjected to a first round of RT-PCR using the HTBI primer set and the Qiagen OneStep RT-PCR kit. Libraries were constructed in a second round of multiplex PCR, after which size selection and purification were carried out. Libraries were sequenced paired-end with 100 bp reads on an Illumina HiSeq2000. The authors' pipeline ran thus. SOAPnuke was used to process the raw data, throwing out any read that contained adapters or uncalled bases, had a mean Phred below 15, or lacked an exact constant-primer or identifier match. High-quality paired reads were merged using COPE v1.2.5, and each unique nucleotide sequence was defined as a clonotype. MiTCR v1.1 was used to align the clonotypes against IMGT TRBV, TRBD and TRBJ reference segments. The analysis included only V-J combinations with a frequency above 0.0001, which together covered around 99% of the repertoires. A TCS score was defined as the ratio between F50 (clonal expansion) and ExV (chaos), using BLOSUM62-based TCRdist between CDR3 peptides within each V-J. Welch's t-statistics and random forest reduced 500 to 550 V-J features to roughly 13, which were used in a naive Bayes classifier (R e1071). TCRdb cleaned the public reads at Q25 with fastp, built clones with MiXCR and kept in-frame beta chains. When rows share a CDR3 protein, they turn into one entry using the most common DNA and genes. The V and J calls come from TCRdb's annotation, not from the publication. This sample is represented by around 400,000 distinct CDR3 sequences; 12% to 15% of them were singletons. Roughly a fifth of the sample is held by the ten biggest clonotypes.

Between the V and J ends, shortened by 1 base and 3 bases respectively, the junction contains 15 bases. In the germline V gene, CDR1 corresponds to MGHDK and CDR2 to SYGVNS. The CDR3 covers 16 residues, taking in both the cysteine and the phenylalanine. Here the CDR3 DNA is all that survives: 48 bases in frame from base 1. With regard to this clonotype: Its antigen has not been determined. Per-base qualities were not stored, and no clone one base away is much larger.

Ophthalmopathy patients had moderately to severely active disease, Clinical Activity Score of at least 3, NOSPECS grade of at least 4, and duration under 3 months. Any patient with an uncontrolled infection, another autoimmune disease, pregnancy or lactation was excluded. Diagnoses were established on the basis of clinical symptoms, serum thyroxine and TRAb, thyroid ultrasound, and orbital computed tomography. PBMCs were separated from 8 to 10 ml of fresh peripheral blood using Ficoll-Paque density gradient centrifugation. Total RNA was extracted with Trizol reagent, and quality was checked on an Agilent 2100 Bioanalyzer. Paper-wide results and their limitations: Most expanded thyroid clonotypes (frequency above 0.001) were also detected in blood, a finding suggesting that blood repertoires may reflect thyroid immune responses. No statistical method was used to fix the sample size in advance, and group allocation was not hidden from the investigators. A model built on a 13 V-J signature distinguished ophthalmopathy from stable hyperthyroidism, reaching 85% to 90% sensitivity and under 84% specificity in cross-validation and 80%/75% in testing. In validation, the model predicted progression to ophthalmopathy a median of roughly 6.2 months before onset, with 70% to 71% sensitivity and 72.22% specificity.

The rearranged chain carries TRBV25-1 and TRBJ1-2; no confident D gene assignment can be made. Sequenced: blood. This TCR was recovered from an older woman with Graves' ophthalmopathy. The base sequence is TGTGCCAGCAGTGAATGGATGGCAGGATCTCACTATGGCTACACCTTC. It encodes CASSEWMAGSHYGYTF.